Below, 9 T cell receptor beta chains from the same sample are listed, as sequenced in a study of CD8+ T cells in alopecia areata. Treatment specified: oral pan-JAK inhibitor, 5-10 mg twice daily. cDNA reverse transcribed from extracted RNA served as the sequencing template. Clones were sequenced by immunoSEQ multiplex PCR, and TCRdb holds only the in-frame ones, with some missing. This table has roughly 230,000 clones, approximately 45% appearing once. The sequencing used CD4+ T cells sorted from blood, collected at approximately week 36, from a patient treated with tofacitinib. These receptors all come from a human donor with alopecia areata.

The genes are TRBV7-2 and TRBJ2-1, with D perhaps TRBD1 or TRBD2 (5 bases each). The CDR3 runs to 16 residues. Germline assignment: CDR1 SGHTA and CDR2 FQGNSA. Trimming took 2 bases from V and 9 from J, leaving 20 bases between them. Here the CDR3 reads CASSLRVGDPVGEQFF. In DNA, the CDR3 is TGTGCCAGCAGCTTAAGGGTAGGGGACCCCGTCGGTGAGCAGTTCTTC.

Remarks on this clone: Other DNA sequences from this sample encode an identical CDR3 as well. The chain links TRBV5-1 to TRBJ1-5, with unresolved D. Germline V gene lookup returns CDR1 SGHRS and CDR2 YFSETQ. There are 15 residues in the CDR3. V lost 0 bases to trimming and J lost 0 bases, with 7 bases between them. CDR3 bases: TGCGCCAGCAGCTTGGGAGGGAATAGCAATCAGCCCCAGCATTTT. Translating it yields CASSLGGNSNQPQHF.

This chain uses TRBV29-1 with TRBJ1-1; D is unclear. Germline-derived CDR1 and CDR2 are SQVTM and ANQGSEA. This CDR3 has 16 residues. Trimming removed 7 bases at V and 0 bases at J, with 21 bases between. The CDR3 is CSGQRPGTVMNTEAFF. The DNA of the CDR3 is TGCAGCGGCCAACGGCCCGGCACGGTGATGAACACTGAAGCTTTCTTT.

This clone was detected many times. The DNA of the CDR3 is TGTGCCAGTAGTATAGCAGGACAGGGTCAGGAGACCCAGTACTTC. Its protein product is CASSIAGQGQETQYF. The chain joins TRBV19 to TRBJ2-5; the match to TRBD1 covers 8 bases. This CDR3 contains 15 residues. Germline loops: CDR1 LNHDA, CDR2 SQIVND (reference sequence). The ends lost 1 base at V and 5 bases at J; junction bases unmatched: 6.

Only a few counts were recorded for this clone. V gene TRBV19 combines with J gene TRBJ2-7; 10 positions match TRBD1. Looked up from germline, CDR1 is LNHDA and CDR2 is SQIVND (reference sequence). V gave up 5 bases and J gave up 7 bases; unmatched junction bases: 11. This CDR3 comprises 15 residues. CDR3 bases: TGTGCCAGTAGTTCCTGGGACAGGGGATTCCAGGAGCAGTACTTC. Its protein product is CASSSWDRGFQEQYF.

This clone appeared a few times. The chain is built from TRBV7-9 and TRBJ2-6; 7 nucleotides line up with TRBD1. Germline lookup yields CDR1 SEHNR and CDR2 FQNEAQ (reference sequence). V lost 2 bases, J lost 2 bases, and 3 bases stayed unmatched. The CDR3 covers 16 residues. CDR3 in DNA: TGTGCCAGCAGCTTATGGACAGGCCCTGGGGCCAACGTCCTGACTTTC. The encoded protein is CASSLWTGPGANVLTF.

In its sample, this clone was seen a few times. The rearrangement links TRBV7-8 to TRBJ2-4, with D unclear. The CDR3 extends over 14 amino acids. Trimming shortened V by 0 bases and J by 7 bases, and 10 bases separated the two germline ends. The V gene's germline CDR1 is SGHVS and CDR2 FQNEAQ. CDR3 coding DNA: TGTGCCAGCAGCTTAGCAGGGTACGGCAACATTCAGTACTTC. This sequence encodes CASSLAGYGNIQYF.

The chain links TRBV6-1 to TRBJ2-7; 9 bases map to TRBD1. The V segment lost 0 bases and the J segment 5 bases; nucleotides outside the gene matches: 8. Germline V lookup: CDR1 MNHNS, CDR2 SASEGT. The CDR3 runs 16 residues. CDR3 in DNA: TGTGCCAGCAGTGAAGCCGGGACAGGGCCTCGGGACGAGCAGTACTTC. This gives the protein CASSEAGTGPRDEQYF.

In this sample, this clone turned up a few times. The chain couples TRBV15 to TRBJ2-4; D ambiguous. This CDR3 region has 15 residues. Germline-derived CDR1 and CDR2 are LNHNV and YYDKDF (reference sequence). Trimming shortened V by 0 bases and J by 7 bases, and 13 bases separated the two germline ends. CDR3 sequence: CATSRDSLKGNIQYF. The DNA for the CDR3 is TGTGCCACCAGCAGAGACTCTCTTAAGGGTAACATTCAGTACTTC.